The present entry profiles one T cell receptor beta chain with its context. The antigen remains unidentified. Second-dose intervals near 4 or 12 weeks were combined. The sample belongs to a study of T cell responses to AZD1222 COVID-19 vaccine. V lost 7 bases and J 5 bases, leaving 25 bases between the germline ends. Germline V CDR1 and CDR2: SGHNT, YYREEE (reference sequence). CDR3 size: 16 residues. Using immunoSEQ multiplex PCR, the repertoire was profiled, and TCRdb retains in-frame clones only, with some absent. Here the sample spans 130,000 or so clones, 80% to 95% being singletons. Points from the study as a whole: Sampling captured repertoires only after the peak T cell response.

The gene calls are TRBV5-4 and TRBJ2-7; possibly TRBD1 or TRBD2 for D (5 bases each). The specimen was peripheral blood, collected 28 days after the second AZD1222 dose. This sequence originates from an adult who received the AZD1222 COVID-19 vaccine. CDR3 region: CASGTPGTTEVDEQYF. In nucleotides, the CDR3 is TGTGCCAGCGGGACCCCCGGGACGACGGAAGTAGACGAGCAGTACTTC.